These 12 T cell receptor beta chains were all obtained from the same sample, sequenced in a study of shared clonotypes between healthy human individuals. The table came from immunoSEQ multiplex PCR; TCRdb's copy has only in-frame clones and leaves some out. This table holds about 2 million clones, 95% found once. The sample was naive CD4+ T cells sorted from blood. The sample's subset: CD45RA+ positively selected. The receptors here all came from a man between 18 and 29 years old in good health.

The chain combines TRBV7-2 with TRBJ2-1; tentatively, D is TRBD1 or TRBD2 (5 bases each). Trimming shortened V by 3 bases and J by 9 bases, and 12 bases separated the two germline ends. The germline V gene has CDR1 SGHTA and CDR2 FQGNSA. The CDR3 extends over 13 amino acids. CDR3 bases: TGTGCCAGCAGCTTTTATTGGGGGAGTGAGCAGTTCTTC. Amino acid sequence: CASSFYWGSEQFF.

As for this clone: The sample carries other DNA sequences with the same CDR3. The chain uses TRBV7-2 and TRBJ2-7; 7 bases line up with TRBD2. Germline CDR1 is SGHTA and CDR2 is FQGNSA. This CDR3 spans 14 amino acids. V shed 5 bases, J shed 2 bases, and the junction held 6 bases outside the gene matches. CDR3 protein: CASSRVAGAYEQYF. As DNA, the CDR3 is TGTGCCAGCAGCCGGGTGGCGGGGGCCTACGAGCAGTACTTC.

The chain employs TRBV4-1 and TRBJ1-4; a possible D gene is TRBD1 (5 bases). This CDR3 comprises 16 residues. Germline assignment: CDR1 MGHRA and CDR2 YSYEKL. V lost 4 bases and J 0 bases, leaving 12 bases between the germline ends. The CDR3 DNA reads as TGCGCCAGCAGCCCCCGTGGGGGAACAACTAATGAAAAACTGTTTTTT. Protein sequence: CASSPRGGTTNEKLFF.

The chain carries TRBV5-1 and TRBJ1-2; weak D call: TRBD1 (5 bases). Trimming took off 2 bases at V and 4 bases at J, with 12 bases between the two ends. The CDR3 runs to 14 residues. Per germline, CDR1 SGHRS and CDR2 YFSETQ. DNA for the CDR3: TGCGCCAGCAGCTTAAATGAAGGGGTCTATGGCTACACCTTC. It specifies CASSLNEGVYGYTF.

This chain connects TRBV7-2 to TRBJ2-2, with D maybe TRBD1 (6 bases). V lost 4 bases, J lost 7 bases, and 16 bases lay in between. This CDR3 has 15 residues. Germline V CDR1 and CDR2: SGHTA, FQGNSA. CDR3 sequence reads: CASSYYGTWGGELFF. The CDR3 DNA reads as TGTGCCAGCAGCTACTACGGGACATGGGGCGGGGAGCTGTTTTTT.

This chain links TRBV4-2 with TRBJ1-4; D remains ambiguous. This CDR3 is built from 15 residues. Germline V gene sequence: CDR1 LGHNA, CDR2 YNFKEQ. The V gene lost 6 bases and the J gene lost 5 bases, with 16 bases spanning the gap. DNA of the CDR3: TGTGCCAGCAGACCACAAGACGGGGAAAATGAAAAACTGTTTTTT. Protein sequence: CASRPQDGENEKLFF.

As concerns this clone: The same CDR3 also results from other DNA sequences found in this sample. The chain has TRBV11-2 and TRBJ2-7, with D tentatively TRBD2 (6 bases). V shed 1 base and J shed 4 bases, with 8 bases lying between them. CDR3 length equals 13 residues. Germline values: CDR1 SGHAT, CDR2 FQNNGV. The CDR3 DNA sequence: TGTGCCAGCAGCTTAGGGAGGGCGTACGAGCAGTACTTC. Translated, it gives CASSLGRAYEQYF.

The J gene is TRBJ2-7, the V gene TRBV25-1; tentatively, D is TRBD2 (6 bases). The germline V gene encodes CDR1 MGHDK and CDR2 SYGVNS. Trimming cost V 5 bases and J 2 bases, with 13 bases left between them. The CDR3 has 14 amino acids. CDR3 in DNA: TGTGCCAGCAGTCTAAGTGGGGGGACCTACGAGCAGTACTTC. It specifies CASSLSGGTYEQYF.

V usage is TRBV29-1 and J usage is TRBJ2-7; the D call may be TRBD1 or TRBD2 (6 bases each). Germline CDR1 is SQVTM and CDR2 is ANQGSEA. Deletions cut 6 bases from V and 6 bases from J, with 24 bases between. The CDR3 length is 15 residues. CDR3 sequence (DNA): TGCAGCGTCCTTGGCGAGTTGAGGGGGGACGGCGAGCAGTACTTC. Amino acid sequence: CSVLGELRGDGEQYF.

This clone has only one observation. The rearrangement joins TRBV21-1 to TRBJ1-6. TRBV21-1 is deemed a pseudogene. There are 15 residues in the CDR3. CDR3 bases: TGTGCCAGCAGCAAGTTGACGGCAAATAATTCACCCCTCCACTTT. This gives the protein CASSKLTANNSPLHF.

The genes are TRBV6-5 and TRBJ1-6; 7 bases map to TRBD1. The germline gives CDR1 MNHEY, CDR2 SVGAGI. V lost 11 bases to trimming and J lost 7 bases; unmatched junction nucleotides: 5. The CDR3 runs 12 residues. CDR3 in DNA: TGTGCCTCCACGGGACAGAATTCACCCCTCCACTTT. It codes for CASTGQNSPLHF.

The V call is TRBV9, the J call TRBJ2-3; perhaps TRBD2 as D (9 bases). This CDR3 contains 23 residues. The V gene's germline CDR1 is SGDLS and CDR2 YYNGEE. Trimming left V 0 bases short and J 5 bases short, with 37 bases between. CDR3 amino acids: CASSVGSGGQDRTLAGEGDTQYF. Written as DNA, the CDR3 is TGTGCCAGCAGCGTAGGTTCGGGGGGACAGGACAGGACATTAGCGGGAGAGGGAGATACGCAGTATTTT. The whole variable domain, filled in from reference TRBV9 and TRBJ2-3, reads DSGVTQTPKHLITATGQRVTLRCSPRSGDLSVYWYQQSLDQGLQFLIQYYNGEERAKGNILERFSAQQFPDLHSELNLSSLELGDSALYFCASSVGSGGQDRTLAGEGDTQYFGPGTRLTVL.